These 30 T cell receptor beta chains share one sample of origin, sequenced in a study of T-cell memory formation after mild COVID-19. TCRdb redid the calling of the 5' RACE reads with MiXCR, one entry per CDR3 protein. In the table there are 300,000 to 350,000 distinct CDR3 sequences, roughly a fifth of which are singletons. Material for sequencing was PBMCs or a T cell subset sorted from them (not recorded which). The receptors stem from a man aged 18 to 35 who had mild COVID-19 (a few samples of this study predate the infection). Cell type and time point are not known.

The chain has TRBV6-2 or TRBV6-3 and TRBJ2-7, with 7 bases that match TRBD1. CDR3 size: 17 residues. In germline, CDR1 is MNHEY, CDR2 SVGEGT. Unmatched junction bases numbered 18, after V lost 4 bases and J lost 6 bases. The CDR3 sequence: CASSWDRTGVPKGEQYV. CDR3 in DNA: TGTGCCAGCAGTTGGGATCGGACAGGAGTACCCAAAGGCGAGCAGTACGTC.

This rearrangement joins TRBV15 to TRBJ1-1, with a possible D match to TRBD1 (5 bases). In germline, CDR1 is LNHNV, CDR2 YYDKDF (reference sequence). Trimming took 3 bases from V and 1 from J, leaving 12 bases between them. The length of the CDR3 is 15 residues. The CDR3 here is CATSRALGANTEAFF. The DNA of the CDR3 is TGTGCCACCAGCAGGGCCCTAGGGGCGAACACTGAAGCTTTCTTT. The full variable domain, rest sourced from reference TRBV15 and TRBJ1-1, is DAMVIQNPRYQVTQFGKPVTLSCSQTLNHNVMYWYQQKSSQAPKLLFHYYDKDFNNEADTPDNFQSRRPNTSFCFLDIRSPGLGDTAMYLCATSRALGANTEAFFGQGTRLTVV.

V usage is TRBV7-3 and J usage is TRBJ2-2; D is possibly TRBD1 or TRBD2 (6 bases each). V was trimmed by 4 bases and J by 4 bases, leaving 16 bases between them. The CDR3 runs to 16 residues. Germline CDR1 is SGHTA and CDR2 is FQGTGA. The CDR3 DNA follows: TGTGCCAGCAGCTCGGCGGGACAACCGGGCACCGGGGAGCTGTTTTTT. Translating gives CASSSAGQPGTGELFF.

This clonotype was seen at least ten times. The chain carries TRBV7-6 and TRBJ2-1; TRBD1 is a possible D gene (6 bases). V was trimmed by 0 bases and J by 2 bases, leaving 20 bases between them. Per germline, CDR1 SGHVS and CDR2 FNYEAQ. There are 19 residues in the CDR3. CDR3 coding DNA: TGTGCCAGCAGCTTAGCGGGGGCATGGCTACCCTCACCCTACAATGAGCAGTTCTTC. As protein: CASSLAGAWLPSPYNEQFF.

The chain couples TRBV18 to TRBJ2-1; D possibly corresponds to TRBD1 (5 bases). CDR1 KGHSH and CDR2 LQKENI come from the germline V gene. This CDR3 is built from 14 residues. Trimming stripped 1 base from V and 7 bases from J, with 11 bases between. In DNA, the CDR3 is TGTGCCAGCTCACCACTTGACAGTCTAAATGAGCAGTTCTTC. Translated: CASSPLDSLNEQFF. Drawing the rest from reference TRBV18 and TRBJ2-1, the complete variable domain is NAGVMQNPRHLVRRRGQEARLRCSPMKGHSHVYWYRQLPEEGLKFMVYLQKENIIDESGMPKERFSAEFPKEGPSILRIQQVVRGDSAAYFCASSPLDSLNEQFFGPGTRLTVL.

CDR3 coding DNA: TGTGCCAGCAGCCGGACGGAGGTAGCGTTGACTGGCTACACCTTC. Its protein is CASSRTEVALTGYTF. This chain links TRBV6-5 with TRBJ1-2; D is undetermined. This CDR3 comprises 15 residues. The V gene lost 6 bases and the J gene lost 7 bases, with 21 bases spanning the gap. Germline V gene data show CDR1 as MNHEY and CDR2 as SVGAGI.

The chain's CDR3 is CASSPSDRWENQPQHF. The CDR3 nucleotides are TGTGCCAGCAGTCCCTCGGACAGGTGGGAAAATCAGCCCCAGCATTTT. V and J are TRBV6-5 and TRBJ1-5, with 7 bases lining up with TRBD1. From germline, CDR1 is MNHEY and CDR2 SVGAGI. The CDR3 totals 16 residues. After removal of 5 bases from V and 4 bases from J, the junction contained 11 bases not matched to a gene.

This clonotype was counted many times. The chain employs TRBV5-6 and TRBJ1-2; 11 bases are shared with TRBD1. This CDR3 contains 15 residues. Germline V gives CDR1 SGHDT, CDR2 YYEEEE. Trimming took 3 bases from V and 4 from J; bases not matched to a gene: 5. CDR3 sequence reads: CASSSGQGVPYGYTF. CDR3 DNA: TGTGCCAGCAGCTCGGGACAGGGGGTACCCTATGGCTACACCTTC.

The chain links TRBV7-9 to TRBJ1-2, with D possibly TRBD1 on 5 matching bases. From germline, CDR1 is SEHNR and CDR2 FQNEAQ (reference sequence). This CDR3 spans 16 amino acids. V lost 5 bases and J 2 bases, leaving 18 bases between the germline ends. CDR3 bases: TGTGCCAGCAGCCAACTCACAGGCGGACTCAACTATGGCTACACCTTC. Residues: CASSQLTGGLNYGYTF.

This chain uses TRBV7-9 with TRBJ2-5, with unresolved D. CDR3 size: 15 residues. The V gene's germline CDR1 is SEHNR and CDR2 FQNEAQ (reference sequence). Trimming left V 0 bases short and J 4 bases short, with 12 bases between. CDR3 in amino acids: CASSLAPVGGETQYF. DNA of the CDR3: TGTGCCAGCAGCTTAGCGCCGGTGGGTGGAGAGACCCAGTACTTC. Based on the CDR3 plus reference TRBV7-9 and TRBJ2-5, the full variable domain is DTGVSQNPRHKITKRGQNVTFRCDPISEHNRLYWYRQTLGQGPEFLTYFQNEAQLEKSRLLSDRFSAERPKGSFSTLEIQRTEQGDSAMYLCASSLAPVGGETQYFGPGTRLLVL.

This clonotype was seen a few times. This chain links TRBV12-3 or TRBV12-4 with TRBJ2-1, with TRBD2 matching over 7 bases. V gave up 4 bases and J gave up 8 bases; unmatched junction bases: 8. This CDR3 is built from 14 residues. The CDR3 spells CASSYLGGAHEQFF. The CDR3 DNA is TGTGCCAGCAGTTATCTGGGAGGGGCCCATGAGCAGTTCTTC.

The sample holds one count of this clonotype. The rearrangement uses TRBV10-3 and TRBJ1-5; D uncertain. V lost 4 bases, J lost 5 bases, and 9 bases lay in between. Germline V CDR1 and CDR2: ENHRY, SYGVKD. The CDR3 contains 13 residues. The CDR3 nucleotides are TGTGCCATCAGTGTCAGCGCAGATCAGCCCCAGCATTTT. Translation: CAISVSADQPQHF.

This clonotype was seen many times. This rearrangement joins TRBV5-1 to TRBJ1-6; D perhaps matches TRBD1 (6 bases). Germline-derived CDR1 and CDR2 are SGHRS and YFSETQ. The CDR3 spans 16 residues. V lost 0 bases and J lost 9, with 16 bases in between. The CDR3 sequence is CASSLDNTGWSSPLHF. CDR3 DNA: TGCGCCAGCAGCTTGGATAATACAGGGTGGAGTTCACCCCTCCACTTT.

This sequence joins TRBV4-1 and TRBJ2-1; tentative D call: TRBD1 (5 bases). Germline loops: CDR1 MGHRA, CDR2 YSYEKL. This CDR3 region has 15 residues. Between the trimmed V and J ends, which lost 0 bases and 4 bases, there was a span of 10 bases. CDR3 amino acids: CASSQDRQLYNEQFF. The CDR3 DNA sequence: TGCGCCAGCAGCCAAGATCGACAGCTTTACAATGAGCAGTTCTTC.

The gene calls are TRBV7-8 and TRBJ1-3; D ambiguous. The CDR3 is 12 amino acids. V lost 6 bases and J lost 8, with 11 bases in between. CDR1 and CDR2 from the germline V gene are SGHVS and FQNEAQ. The CDR3 is CASSFDRDTIYF. The CDR3 DNA reads TGTGCCAGCAGTTTCGACCGGGACACCATATATTTT. Combining the CDR3 with reference TRBV7-8 and TRBJ1-3 gives the whole variable domain GAGVSQSPRYKVAKRGQDVALRCDPISGHVSLFWYQQALGQGPEFLTYFQNEAQLDKSGLPSDRFFAERPEGSVSTLKIQRTQQEDSAVYLCASSFDRDTIYFGEGSWLTVV.

This clonotype was found a few times. This chain uses TRBV6-2 or TRBV6-3 with TRBJ1-6; D is uncertain. This CDR3 contains 13 residues. Germline V gene sequence: CDR1 MNHEY, CDR2 SVGEGT. The V end was cut by 7 bases, the J end by 10 bases, with 14 bases between. CDR3 sequence reads: CASTREGRSPLHF. In DNA, the CDR3 is TGTGCCAGCACCCGGGAAGGCCGATCACCCCTCCACTTT.

This clonotype was seen only a few times. CDR3 coding DNA: TGTGCCAGCAGCCGCGGAGGTCAAAACGGGTACAATGAGCAGTTCTTC. Its translation: CASSRGGQNGYNEQFF. The J gene is TRBJ2-1, the V gene TRBV21-1; the D call TRBD2 from the table was never checked on the DNA. TRBV21-1 is a pseudogene locus. The CDR3 runs 16 residues.

The chain has TRBV5-6 and TRBJ2-7; D is possibly TRBD1 or TRBD2 (6 bases each). CDR1 SGHDT and CDR2 YYEEEE come from the germline V gene. The CDR3 covers 13 residues. The V gene lost 2 bases and the J gene lost 2 bases, with 8 bases spanning the gap. Here the CDR3 DNA reads TGTGCCAGCAGCTTTGGGGGGCCCTACGAGCAGTACGTC. Its protein product is CASSFGGPYEQYV.

The V call is TRBV7-8, the J call TRBJ2-5; TRBD2 aligns across 8 bases. The CDR3 totals 14 residues. V shed 3 bases and J 4 bases; nucleotides not matched to a gene: 4. Germline CDR1 is SGHVS and CDR2 is FQNEAQ. CDR3 coding DNA: TGTGCCAGCAGCTTCTTCGGGGGGGGAGAGACCCAGTACTTC. Translation: CASSFFGGGETQYF.

This clonotype has more than one count but fewer than ten. The CDR3: CASSYGLGADTQYF. In DNA form, the CDR3 reads TGTGCCAGCAGTTACGGTCTGGGGGCGGATACGCAGTATTTT. The rearrangement uses TRBV6-6 and TRBJ2-3; possible D gene TRBD1, 6 bases. The V gene's germline CDR1 is MNHNY and CDR2 SVGAGI (reference sequence). The CDR3 has 14 residues. Trimming took off 2 bases at V and 6 bases at J, with 12 bases between the two ends.

This clonotype was counted at least ten times. V gene TRBV3-1 combines with J gene TRBJ2-6; 7 bases are shared with TRBD1. CDR3 length: 16 residues. Germline V lookup: CDR1 LGHDT, CDR2 YNNKEL (reference sequence). V lost 5 bases and J lost 5; bases outside the gene matches: 9. The CDR3 nucleotides are TGTGCCAGCAGCTTCAAAGGGGGCAGAAGGGCCAACGTCCTGACTTTC. Its translation: CASSFKGGRRANVLTF. The full variable domain, completed using reference TRBV3-1 and TRBJ2-6, is DTAVSQTPKYLVTQMGNDKSIKCEQNLGHDTMYWYKQDSKKFLKIMFSYNNKELIINETVPNRFSPKSPDKAHLNLHINSLELGDSAVYFCASSFKGGRRANVLTFGAGSRLTVL.

This clonotype was counted between two and nine times. V gene TRBV9 combines with J gene TRBJ2-2; D possibly corresponds to TRBD1 (5 bases). CDR1 and CDR2 (germline): SGDLS, YYNGEE. V lost 0 bases to trimming and J lost 6 bases, with 9 bases between them. CDR3 length: 14 residues. Here the CDR3 DNA reads TGTGCCAGCAGCGTAGATTCCAGGGCCGGGGAGCTGTTTTTT. Protein: CASSVDSRAGELFF. Supplemented by reference TRBV9 and TRBJ2-2, the full variable domain reads DSGVTQTPKHLITATGQRVTLRCSPRSGDLSVYWYQQSLDQGLQFLIQYYNGEERAKGNILERFSAQQFPDLHSELNLSSLELGDSALYFCASSVDSRAGELFFGEGSRLTVL.

This clonotype came up a few times. The gene calls are TRBV7-9 and TRBJ2-1; D gene uncertain. This CDR3 region has 15 residues. V dropped 5 bases and J dropped 3 bases, with 14 bases sitting between them. Germline loops: CDR1 SEHNR, CDR2 FQNEAQ (reference sequence). CDR3 amino acids: CASSLVIHGYNEQFF. CDR3 nucleotide sequence: TGTGCCAGCAGCCTAGTCATCCACGGCTACAATGAGCAGTTCTTC.

The chain joins TRBV19 to TRBJ1-1; D remains unclear. The CDR3 is 14 residues long. In germline, CDR1 is LNHDA, CDR2 SQIVND (reference sequence). V was pared by 1 base and J by 2 bases, with 8 bases between. The CDR3 here is CASSIVPGNTEAFF. The CDR3 DNA reads TGTGCCAGTAGTATAGTCCCGGGTAACACTGAAGCTTTCTTT.

In its sample, this clonotype was seen a few times. The chain uses TRBV7-6 and TRBJ2-2; D may be TRBD2 (6 bases). The CDR3 contains 17 residues. Per the germline V gene, CDR1 is SGHVS and CDR2 is FNYEAQ. V dropped 1 base and J dropped 7 bases, with 19 bases sitting between them. The CDR3 DNA follows: TGTGCCAGCAGCTTAGGTGGTAGCGGCAGGCGGAGCGGGGAGCTGTTTTTT. It is translated as CASSLGGSGRRSGELFF.

This CDR3 is CASSPQPSTDTQYF. In DNA form, the CDR3 reads TGTGCCAGCAGCCCGCAGCCTAGCACAGATACGCAGTATTTT. The chain employs TRBV3-1 and TRBJ2-3; D gene uncertain. CDR1 LGHDT and CDR2 YNNKEL come from the germline V gene (reference sequence). The CDR3 is 14 amino acids. Trimming took 4 bases from V and 0 from J, leaving 8 bases between them.

The sample holds a few counts of this clonotype. This chain joins TRBV20-1 and TRBJ2-3, with 7 bases lining up with TRBD1. CDR1 and CDR2 from the germline V gene are DFQATT and SNEGSKA (reference sequence). CDR3 length: 14 residues. V lost 5 bases and J lost 2; bases outside the gene matches: 7. The DNA for the CDR3 is TGCAGTGCTGACGACAGGGCCTTCACAGATACGCAGTATTTT. Its protein product is CSADDRAFTDTQYF.

This clonotype was picked up a small number of times. The rearrangement links TRBV3-1 to TRBJ1-2, with 9 bases matching TRBD1. This CDR3 has 15 residues. Trimming removed 3 bases from V and 5 bases from J; junction bases left unmatched: 7. CDR1 and CDR2 (germline): LGHDT, YNNKEL (reference sequence). The CDR3 DNA is TGTGCCAGCAGCCAGGGACAGGGAGGATTTTATGGCTACACCTTC. Translation: CASSQGQGGFYGYTF.

This clonotype was observed a handful of times. CDR3 protein: CASSGGTQSTDTQYF. The CDR3 nucleotides are TGTGCCAGCAGCGGGGGGACACAGAGCACAGATACGCAGTATTTT. The rearrangement uses TRBV28 and TRBJ2-3; D is perhaps TRBD2 (7 bases). The V and J ends lost 6 bases and 0 bases respectively, with 13 bases between them. The germline V gene encodes CDR1 MDHEN and CDR2 SYDVKM. This CDR3 spans 15 amino acids.

The genes are TRBV5-1 and TRBJ2-5; TRBD1 matches 7 bases. V shed 3 bases, J shed 4 bases, and the junction held 6 bases outside the gene matches. Germline CDR1 reads SGHRS; CDR2 reads YFSETQ. CDR3 length: 14 amino acids. The DNA for the CDR3 is TGCGCCAGCAGCTCGACAGGGTTCGTAGAGACCCAGTACTTC. It translates to CASSSTGFVETQYF.